The 18 T cell receptor beta chains reported below all come from one sample, sequenced in a study of T cell repertoires in cytomegalovirus infection. TCRdb reprocessed the reads via MiXCR and lists one record per CDR3 protein. Here the sample spans some 940,000 distinct CDR3 sequences, approximately 31% being singletons. Their cognate antigens are unknown. Sequences were derived from cultured CD8+ T cells from PBMCs, sampled from culture after CMV antigen stimulation. All receptors derive from a human donor in good health (CMV status not recorded). Some clones in this sample may be carry-over from other donors' samples.

This chain connects TRBV6-2 or TRBV6-3 to TRBJ2-5, with a possible D match to TRBD1 (6 bases). The CDR3 extends over 13 amino acids. Deletions cut 7 bases from V and 0 bases from J, with 9 bases between. The germline V gene has CDR1 MNHEY and CDR2 SVGEGT. In nucleotides, the CDR3 is TGTGCCAGCACAGACAGGTACCAAGAGACCCAGTACTTC. As protein: CASTDRYQETQYF.

This clonotype was seen many times. The gene calls are TRBV12-3 or TRBV12-4 and TRBJ2-5, with D perhaps matching TRBD2 (7 bases). The CDR3 has 14 amino acids. V lost 1 base to trimming and J lost 5 bases, with 11 bases between them. The CDR3 sequence: CASSLGGGRETQYF. In DNA, the CDR3 is TGTGCCAGCAGTTTAGGGGGGGGCCGGGAGACCCAGTACTTC.

The genes are TRBV12-3 or TRBV12-4 and TRBJ2-7; D ambiguous. V lost 6 bases to trimming and J lost 1 base, with 4 bases between them. CDR3 length: 11 amino acids. The CDR3 DNA sequence: TGTGCCAGCAGGGAGTCCTACGAGCAGTACTTC. Its translation is CASRESYEQYF.

The chain employs TRBV7-6 and TRBJ1-1; D might be TRBD1 (6 bases). Trimming took 5 bases from V and 4 from J, leaving 11 bases between them. The CDR3 is made up of 13 amino acids. Germline CDR1 and CDR2: SGHVS and FNYEAQ. In DNA form, the CDR3 reads TGTGCCAGCAGCGGCAAGGGGGTCACTGAAGCTTTCTTT. It encodes CASSGKGVTEAFF.

This clonotype was observed many times. The chain joins TRBV7-2 to TRBJ2-7, with a tentative D call TRBD1 (5 bases). This CDR3 spans 15 amino acids. Germline-derived CDR1 and CDR2 are SGHTA and FQGNSA. The germline V and J ends were trimmed by 5 bases and 3 bases, with 17 bases remaining between them. The CDR3 DNA is TGTGCCAGCAGCCGCGGACATTCTTTCGTCTACGAGCAGTACTTC. Its protein product is CASSRGHSFVYEQYF.

The chain is built from TRBV27 and TRBJ1-2; perhaps TRBD1 as D (5 bases). The V gene lost 10 bases and the J gene lost 8 bases, with 17 bases spanning the gap. The CDR3 runs 12 residues. Germline CDR1 is MNHEY and CDR2 is SMNVEV (reference sequence). The CDR3 reads CATVDTLRGYTF. As DNA, the CDR3 is TGTGCCACCGTGGACACCCTGAGGGGCTACACCTTC.

This clonotype occurred a few times. The chain uses TRBV11-1 and TRBJ1-6; D is undetermined. Germline loops: CDR1 SGHAT, CDR2 FQDESV (reference sequence). This CDR3 is built from 16 residues. Trimming removed 6 bases at V and 8 bases at J, with 20 bases between. Written as DNA, the CDR3 is TGTGCCAGCAGACCCGGACTCCTGGACGATTATTCACCCCTCCACTTT. It codes for CASRPGLLDDYSPLHF.

This chain uses TRBV6-6 with TRBJ1-1; no definite D call. V was clipped by 3 bases and J by 0 bases, with 14 bases between them. CDR3 length: 16 amino acids. Germline assignment: CDR1 MNHNY and CDR2 SVGAGI (reference sequence). DNA of the CDR3: TGTGCCAGCAGTTATGGAGAACGCTACTTGAACACTGAAGCTTTCTTT. Translation gives CASSYGERYLNTEAFF.

The chain links TRBV6-1 to TRBJ1-2; D is unclear. V lost 6 bases to trimming and J lost 3 bases, with 20 bases between them. This CDR3 comprises 16 residues. The germline gives CDR1 MNHNS, CDR2 SASEGT. The chain's CDR3 is CASSSRNPGDYYGYTF. CDR3 nucleotide sequence: TGTGCCAGCAGCTCCAGGAATCCCGGGGATTACTATGGCTACACCTTC.

The J gene is TRBJ1-5, the V gene TRBV27; D is undetermined. The germline CDR1 and CDR2 sequences are MNHEY and SMNVEV (reference sequence). The CDR3 loop spans 13 amino acids. Trimming stripped 4 bases from V and 7 bases from J, with 11 bases between. The CDR3 protein is CASSSTTSQPQHF. The CDR3 DNA is TGTGCCAGCAGTTCCACCACAAGCCAGCCCCAGCATTTT.

DNA of the CDR3: TGCGCCAGCAGCCAAGTTACAGGAGACACTGAAGCTTTCTTT. This gives the protein CASSQVTGDTEAFF. J is TRBJ1-1 and V is TRBV4-1, with D possibly matching TRBD1 (5 bases). Trimming removed 1 base from V and 3 bases from J, with 9 bases in between. The CDR3 contains 14 residues. Per the germline V gene, CDR1 is MGHRA and CDR2 is YSYEKL.

The V and J genes are TRBV6-2 or TRBV6-3 and TRBJ2-7, with unresolved D. V gave up 11 bases and J gave up 3 bases, with 14 bases separating them. Germline values: CDR1 MNHEY, CDR2 SVGEGT. This CDR3 contains 12 residues. CDR3 protein: CAVGNSFYEQYF. CDR3 nucleotide sequence: TGTGCCGTTGGAAACAGCTTCTACGAGCAGTACTTC.

This clonotype was found a few times. The chain couples TRBV11-2 to TRBJ2-1; the match to TRBD2 covers 12 bases. J gave up 6 bases and V 3 bases, and 6 bases lay outside the gene matches. This CDR3 is built from 16 residues. The V gene's germline CDR1 is SGHAT and CDR2 FQNNGV. CDR3 bases: TGTGCCAGCAGCTTTGGACTAGCGGGGCCTTTCAATGAGCAGTTCTTC. Amino acid sequence: CASSFGLAGPFNEQFF.

This clonotype turned up a few times. This sequence joins TRBV12-3 or TRBV12-4 and TRBJ2-5; D may be TRBD1 (5 bases). The V end lost 2 bases, the J end lost 2 bases, and 12 bases lay between the germline ends. The CDR3 length is 15 residues. CDR3 sequence: CASSLRGMGQETQYF. For the CDR3, the DNA is TGTGCCAGCAGTTTAAGGGGAATGGGACAAGAGACCCAGTACTTC.

The chain uses TRBV10-1 and TRBJ2-1; no clear D. Trimming shortened V by 3 bases and J by 2 bases, and 14 bases separated the two germline ends. Germline V gene data show CDR1 as WNHNN and CDR2 as SYGVQD (reference sequence). The CDR3 runs to 16 residues. The DNA for the CDR3 is TGCGCCAGCAGTGAAACAGCGCTGCCTCCCTACAATGAGCAGTTCTTC. It yields the protein CASSETALPPYNEQFF.

This clonotype was observed many times. The chain employs TRBV7-6 and TRBJ2-5; D might be TRBD1 (5 bases). Germline V CDR1 and CDR2: SGHVS, FNYEAQ. Trimming left V 5 bases short and J 2 bases short, with 18 bases between. CDR3 size: 16 residues. CDR3: CASSPRQLKLQETQYF. The CDR3 DNA reads TGTGCCAGCAGCCCCAGACAGCTTAAGTTACAAGAGACCCAGTACTTC.

This clonotype was seen ten or more times. The chain links TRBV7-2 to TRBJ1-4, with D perhaps TRBD1 (6 bases). CDR1 SGHTA and CDR2 FQGNSA come from the germline V gene. The CDR3 runs 14 residues. V shed 1 base and J shed 12 bases, with 15 bases lying between them. The CDR3 nucleotides are TGTGCCAGCAGCTTAGACAGTCAGGGGTTACAACTGTTTTTT. The encoded protein is CASSLDSQGLQLFF.

The chain couples TRBV7-4 to TRBJ2-1; no firm D call. Between the trimmed V and J ends, which lost 0 bases and 5 bases, there was a span of 8 bases. Germline lookup yields CDR1 SGHVT and CDR2 SQSDAQ. CDR3 length: 14 residues. The CDR3 DNA is TGTGCCAGCAGCTTAGCGGTGTATGACAATGAGCAGTTCTTC. Translation gives CASSLAVYDNEQFF.